Listed below are T cell receptor beta chains from one sample, sequenced in a study of neurological immune-mediated disorders. TCRdb ran MiXCR on the 5' RACE reads and lists one entry per CDR3 protein. In the table there are roughly 25,000 distinct CDR3 sequences, approximately 7% of which are singletons. The sequencing input was PBMCs. These receptors all stem from a woman aged 40 to 50 in good health. Each CDR3 is given with its conserved first and last residue. The D gene is left open where the match is weak. Clone sizes are given selectively: once, few, many, or a class where the clone is expanded.

CDR3,DNA,J,D,size,V
CASSQIQLAAQEGGELFF,TGCGCCAGCAGCCAGATACAACTAGCGGCCCAAGAGGGCGGGGAGCTGTTTTTT,TRBJ2-2,TRBD2,many,TRBV4-3
CASSLRYNPGTIYEQYF,TGTGCCAGCAGTTTACGGTACAATCCCGGGACGATCTACGAGCAGTACTTC,TRBJ2-7,NA,medium-sized,TRBV27
CASSLEGTPTYEQYF,TGCGCCAGCAGCTTGGAGGGGACCCCCACCTACGAGCAGTACTTC,TRBJ2-7,NA,many,TRBV5-1
CSVEDPQADNYGYTF,TGCAGCGTTGAAGATCCCCAGGCAGATAACTATGGCTACACCTTC,TRBJ1-2,NA,medium-sized,TRBV29-1
CSAREQYYGYTF,TGCAGTGCTAGAGAACAGTACTATGGCTACACCTTC,TRBJ1-2,NA,NA,TRBV20-1
CASSLETTGDQPQHF,TGCGCCAGCAGCTTGGAGACCACAGGGGATCAGCCCCAGCATTTT,TRBJ1-5,TRBD1,many,TRBV4-1
CASSQQETQYF,TGCGCCAGCAGCCAACAAGAGACCCAGTACTTC,TRBJ2-5,NA,many,TRBV4-1
CASSYVTSGIETQYF,TGTGCCAGCAGTTATGTGACTAGCGGGATAGAGACCCAGTACTTC,TRBJ2-5,TRBD2,medium-sized,TRBV6-5
CSARGPLAGEQFF,TGCAGTGCTAGAGGGCCACTAGCCGGGGAGCAGTTCTTC,TRBJ2-1,NA,many,TRBV20-1
CASSLESANYGYTF,TGTGCCAGCAGCTTAGAATCTGCGAACTATGGCTACACCTTC,TRBJ1-2,NA,many,TRBV7-2
CSVIPLIGEQFF,TGCAGCGTAATACCTCTTATTGGTGAGCAGTTCTTC,TRBJ2-1,NA,NA,TRBV29-1
CSARDGTSGDHEQFF,TGCAGTGCTAGAGATGGGACTAGCGGAGACCATGAGCAGTTCTTC,TRBJ2-1,TRBD2,many,TRBV20-1
CATSDGLADSYNEQFF,TGTGCCACCAGTGATGGACTAGCGGACTCCTACAATGAGCAGTTCTTC,TRBJ2-1,TRBD2,many,TRBV24-1
CASSYGGAVTYEQYF,TGTGCCAGCAGTTACGGGGGAGCGGTAACCTACGAGCAGTACTTC,TRBJ2-7,NA,many,TRBV6-5
CAISEPGTRDEQYF,TGTGCCATCAGTGAGCCCGGGACCAGGGACGAGCAGTACTTC,TRBJ2-7,NA,many,TRBV10-3
CASSSTGTGVSPLHF,TGTGCCAGCAGCTCAACCGGGACAGGGGTGTCACCCCTCCACTTT,TRBJ1-6,TRBD1,many,TRBV7-2
CASSPDSDQNTEAFF,TGTGCCAGCAGTCCTGACAGCGATCAGAACACTGAAGCTTTCTTT,TRBJ1-1,NA,many,TRBV27
CASSPRLGSSGNTIYF,TGTGCCAGCAGCCCAAGACTTGGAAGCTCGGGAAACACCATATATTTT,TRBJ1-3,NA,many,TRBV7-8
CASRLAGGQFF,TGTGCAAGTCGCTTAGCGGGGGGACAGTTCTTC,TRBJ2-1,NA,NA,TRBV12-2
CSADPGLVKYNEQFF,TGCAGTGCCGATCCGGGACTAGTAAAGTACAATGAGCAGTTCTTC,TRBJ2-1,TRBD2,many,TRBV20-1
CSARSPANTEAFF,TGCAGTGCTAGAAGTCCAGCAAACACTGAAGCTTTCTTT,TRBJ1-1,NA,many,TRBV20-1
CASSHTGLQPQHF,TGTGCCAGCAGTCATACAGGCCTCCAGCCCCAGCATTTT,TRBJ1-5,NA,many,TRBV27
CSARGTSGNEEQFF,TGCAGTGCTAGAGGGACTAGCGGGAATGAGGAGCAGTTCTTC,TRBJ2-1,TRBD2,medium-sized,TRBV20-1
CASSPTGANQPQHF,TGTGCCAGCTCACCGACAGGGGCAAATCAGCCCCAGCATTTT,TRBJ1-5,TRBD1,many,TRBV18
CASSLLAGGSYEQYF,TGCGCCAGCAGCCTACTAGCGGGTGGGTCCTACGAGCAGTACTTC,TRBJ2-7,TRBD2,many,TRBV5-1
CASSYSSSGSNEQFF,TGTGCCAGCAGTTACAGCTCTAGCGGGAGCAATGAGCAGTTCTTC,TRBJ2-1,TRBD2,many,TRBV6-2/TRBV6-3
CASSLEQGKTQYF,TGCGCCAGCAGCTTGGAACAGGGCAAGACCCAGTACTTC,TRBJ2-5,NA,many,TRBV5-1
CSASKGFGYTF,TGCAGTGCTAGTAAGGGGTTTGGCTACACCTTC,TRBJ1-2,NA,many,TRBV20-1
CASSWDSSYNSPLHF,TGTGCCAGCAGCTGGGACAGCTCCTATAATTCACCCCTCCACTTT,TRBJ1-6,TRBD1,many,TRBV7-2
CASSLGRTNEQFF,TGTGCCAGCAGCTTAGGGAGGACCAATGAGCAGTTCTTC,TRBJ2-1,NA,NA,TRBV7-8
CSAPPHLWGEDEQYF,TGCAGTGCCCCGCCCCACCTGTGGGGGGAGGACGAGCAGTACTTC,TRBJ2-7,NA,many,TRBV20-1
CASRFEGGAYEQYF,TGTGCCAGCAGGTTCGAGGGGGGTGCCTACGAGCAGTACTTC,TRBJ2-7,NA,medium-sized,TRBV27
CSTDPGTYEQYF,TGCAGTACGGATCCGGGAACCTACGAGCAGTACTTC,TRBJ2-7,NA,many,TRBV20-1
CASSSLRSGNTEAFF,TGTGCCAGCAGCTCACTCCGGAGCGGGAACACTGAAGCTTTCTTT,TRBJ1-1,NA,many,TRBV9
CASSQDRGRGLTGELFF,TGTGCCAGCAGCCAAGATCGGGGTAGAGGGCTAACCGGGGAGCTGTTTTTT,TRBJ2-2,NA,many,TRBV3-1
CASGRGASRYQETQYF,TGCGCCAGCGGCCGGGGGGCTAGCAGGTACCAAGAGACCCAGTACTTC,TRBJ2-5,NA,many,TRBV5-1
CATSRTSGSNEQFF,TGTGCCACCAGCAGGACTAGCGGGAGCAATGAGCAGTTCTTC,TRBJ2-1,TRBD2,many,TRBV15
CSVEIPGRFSYEQYF,TGCAGCGTTGAAATTCCAGGGAGGTTTTCCTACGAGCAGTACTTC,TRBJ2-7,NA,many,TRBV29-1
CASSPPTATHTQYF,TGTGCCAGCAGTCCCCCGACGGCCACCCATACGCAGTATTTT,TRBJ2-3,NA,many,TRBV27
CASKPQLDRGEQYF,TGTGCCAGCAAACCCCAGCTGGACCGTGGGGAGCAGTACTTC,TRBJ2-7,NA,many,TRBV12-3/TRBV12-4
CASSLAGQGLHEQYF,TGCGCCAGCAGCTTGGCAGGACAGGGGTTACACGAGCAGTACTTC,TRBJ2-7,TRBD1,many,TRBV5-1
CSGGEVRTDTQYF,TGCAGCGGGGGGGAGGTCCGGACAGATACGCAGTATTTT,TRBJ2-3,NA,many,TRBV29-1
CASGFLEETQYF,TGTGCCAGCGGATTCTTGGAGGAGACCCAGTACTTC,TRBJ2-5,NA,many,TRBV7-2